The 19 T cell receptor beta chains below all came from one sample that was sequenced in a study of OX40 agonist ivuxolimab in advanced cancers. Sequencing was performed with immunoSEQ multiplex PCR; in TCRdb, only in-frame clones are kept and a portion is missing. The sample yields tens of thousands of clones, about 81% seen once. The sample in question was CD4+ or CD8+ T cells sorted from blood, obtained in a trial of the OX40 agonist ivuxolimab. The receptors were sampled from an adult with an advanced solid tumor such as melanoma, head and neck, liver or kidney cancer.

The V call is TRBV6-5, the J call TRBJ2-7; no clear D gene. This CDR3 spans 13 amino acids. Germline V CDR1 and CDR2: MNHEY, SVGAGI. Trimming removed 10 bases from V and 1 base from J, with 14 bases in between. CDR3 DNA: TGTGCCACCCGTTGGGATCGATCCTACGAGCAGTACTTC. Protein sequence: CATRWDRSYEQYF.

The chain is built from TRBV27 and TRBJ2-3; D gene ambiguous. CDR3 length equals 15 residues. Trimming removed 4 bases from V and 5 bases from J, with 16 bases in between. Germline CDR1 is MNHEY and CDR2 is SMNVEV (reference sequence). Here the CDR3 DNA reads TGTGCCAGCAGTTCCGCTGGCTCTTCCGAAGATACGCAGTATTTT. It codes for CASSSAGSSEDTQYF.

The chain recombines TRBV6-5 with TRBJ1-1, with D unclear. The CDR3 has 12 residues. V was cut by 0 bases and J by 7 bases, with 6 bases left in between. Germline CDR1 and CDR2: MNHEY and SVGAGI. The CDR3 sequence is CASSYSFFEAFF. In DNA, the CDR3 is TGTGCCAGCAGTTACTCGTTCTTTGAAGCTTTCTTT.

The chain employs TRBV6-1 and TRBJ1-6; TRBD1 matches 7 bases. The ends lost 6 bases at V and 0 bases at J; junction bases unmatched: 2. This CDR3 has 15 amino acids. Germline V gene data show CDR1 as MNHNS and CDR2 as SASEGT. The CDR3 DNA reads TGTGCCAGCAGGGCAGGGGGCTCCTATAATTCACCCCTCCACTTT. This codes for CASRAGGSYNSPLHF.

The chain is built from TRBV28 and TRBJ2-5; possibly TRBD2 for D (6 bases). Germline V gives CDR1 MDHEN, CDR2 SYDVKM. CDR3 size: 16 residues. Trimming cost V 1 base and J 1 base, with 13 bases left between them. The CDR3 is CASSLSAGLAQETQYF. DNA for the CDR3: TGTGCCAGCAGTTTATCGGCGGGACTGGCCCAAGAGACCCAGTACTTC.

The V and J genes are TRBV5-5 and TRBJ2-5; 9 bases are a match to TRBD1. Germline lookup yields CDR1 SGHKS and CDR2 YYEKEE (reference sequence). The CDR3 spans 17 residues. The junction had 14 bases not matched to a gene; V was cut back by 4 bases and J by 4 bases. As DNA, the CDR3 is TGTGCCAGCAGCCCAGGACAGGGGTTAGGCGTAGGAGAGACCCAGTACTTC. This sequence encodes CASSPGQGLGVGETQYF.

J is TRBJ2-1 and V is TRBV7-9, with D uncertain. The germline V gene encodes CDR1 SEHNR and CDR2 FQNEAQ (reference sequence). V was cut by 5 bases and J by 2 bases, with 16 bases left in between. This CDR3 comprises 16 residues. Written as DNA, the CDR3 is TGTGCCAGCAGCCAAATGTTAGACTGGGCCTACAATGAGCAGTTCTTC. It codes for CASSQMLDWAYNEQFF. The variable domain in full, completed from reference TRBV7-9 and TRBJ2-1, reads DTGVSQNPRHKITKRGQNVTFRCDPISEHNRLYWYRQTLGQGPEFLTYFQNEAQLEKSRLLSDRFSAERPKGSFSTLEIQRTEQGDSAMYLCASSQMLDWAYNEQFFGPGTRLTVL.

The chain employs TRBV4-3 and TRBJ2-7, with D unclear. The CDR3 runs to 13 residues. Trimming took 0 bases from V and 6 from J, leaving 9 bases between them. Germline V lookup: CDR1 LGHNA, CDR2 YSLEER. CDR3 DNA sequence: TGCGCCAGCAGCCAAGATTTAGTGCGCGAGCAGTACTTC. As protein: CASSQDLVREQYF.

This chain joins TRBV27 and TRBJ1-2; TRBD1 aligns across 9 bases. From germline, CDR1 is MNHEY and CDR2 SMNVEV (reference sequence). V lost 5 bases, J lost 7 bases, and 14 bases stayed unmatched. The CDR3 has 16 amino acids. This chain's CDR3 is CASSDRDRVSLGGYTF. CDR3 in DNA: TGTGCCAGCAGTGACCGGGACAGGGTGTCACTGGGTGGCTACACCTTC.

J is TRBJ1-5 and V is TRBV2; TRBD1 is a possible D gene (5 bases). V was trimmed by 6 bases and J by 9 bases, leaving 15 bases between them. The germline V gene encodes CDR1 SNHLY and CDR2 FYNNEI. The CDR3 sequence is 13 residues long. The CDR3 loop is CASSLGQGMPQHF. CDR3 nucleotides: TGTGCCAGCAGCCTCGGGCAGGGAATGCCCCAGCATTTT. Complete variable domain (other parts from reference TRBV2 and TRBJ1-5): EPEVTQTPSHQVTQMGQEVILRCVPISNHLYFYWYRQILGQKVEFLVSFYNNEISEKSEIFDDQFSVERPDGSNFTLKIRSTKLEDSAMYFCASSLGQGMPQHFGDGTRLSIL.

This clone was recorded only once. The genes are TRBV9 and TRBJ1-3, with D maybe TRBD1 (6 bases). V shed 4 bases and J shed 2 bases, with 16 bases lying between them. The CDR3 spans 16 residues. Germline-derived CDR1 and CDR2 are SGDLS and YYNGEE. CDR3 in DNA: TGTGCCAGCAGCATAACACAAGGACAGACTGGAAACACCATATATTTT. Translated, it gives CASSITQGQTGNTIYF.

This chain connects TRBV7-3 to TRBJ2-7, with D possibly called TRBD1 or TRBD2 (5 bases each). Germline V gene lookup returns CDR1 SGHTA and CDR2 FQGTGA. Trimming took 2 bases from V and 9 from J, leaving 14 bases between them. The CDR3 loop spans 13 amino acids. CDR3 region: CASSLVRGGPQYF. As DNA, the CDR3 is TGTGCCAGCAGCTTAGTTAGGGGCGGGCCGCAGTACTTC.

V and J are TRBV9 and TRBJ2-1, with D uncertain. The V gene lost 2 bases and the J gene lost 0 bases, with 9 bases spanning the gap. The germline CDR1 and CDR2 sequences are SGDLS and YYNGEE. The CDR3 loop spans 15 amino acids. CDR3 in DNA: TGTGCCAGCAGCGTCGGCGAACGCTCCTACAATGAGCAGTTCTTC. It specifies CASSVGERSYNEQFF.

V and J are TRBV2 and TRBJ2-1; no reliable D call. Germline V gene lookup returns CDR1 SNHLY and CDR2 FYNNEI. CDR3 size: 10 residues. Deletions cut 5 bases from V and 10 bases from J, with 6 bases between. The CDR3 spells CASSWTEQFF. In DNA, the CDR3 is TGTGCCAGCAGTTGGACGGAGCAGTTCTTC. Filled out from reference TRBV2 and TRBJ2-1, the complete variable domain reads EPEVTQTPSHQVTQMGQEVILRCVPISNHLYFYWYRQILGQKVEFLVSFYNNEISEKSEIFDDQFSVERPDGSNFTLKIRSTKLEDSAMYFCASSWTEQFFGPGTRLTVL.

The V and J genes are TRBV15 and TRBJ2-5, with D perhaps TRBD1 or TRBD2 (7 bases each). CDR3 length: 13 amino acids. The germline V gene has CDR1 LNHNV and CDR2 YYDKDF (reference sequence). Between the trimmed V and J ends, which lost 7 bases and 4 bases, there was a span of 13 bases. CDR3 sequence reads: CATIPRGGETQYF. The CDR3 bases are TGTGCCACCATCCCCAGGGGGGGAGAGACCCAGTACTTC.

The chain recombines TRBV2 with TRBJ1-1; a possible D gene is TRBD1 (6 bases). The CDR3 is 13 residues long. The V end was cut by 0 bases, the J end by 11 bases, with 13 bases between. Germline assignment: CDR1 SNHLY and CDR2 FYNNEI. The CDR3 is CASSEADRWVAFF. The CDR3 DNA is TGTGCCAGCAGTGAAGCCGACAGGTGGGTGGCTTTCTTT.

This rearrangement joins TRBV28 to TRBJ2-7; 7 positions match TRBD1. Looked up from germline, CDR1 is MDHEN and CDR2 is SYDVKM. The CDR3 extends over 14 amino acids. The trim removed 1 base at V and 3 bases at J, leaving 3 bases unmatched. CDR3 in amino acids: CASSLFGTDYEQYV. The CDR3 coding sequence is TGTGCCAGCAGTTTATTTGGGACAGACTACGAGCAGTACGTC.

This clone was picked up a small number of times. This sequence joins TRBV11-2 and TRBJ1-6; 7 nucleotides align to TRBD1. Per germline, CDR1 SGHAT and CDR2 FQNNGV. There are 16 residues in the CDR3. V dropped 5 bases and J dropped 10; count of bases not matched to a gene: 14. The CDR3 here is CASSPSIAGGGSPLHF. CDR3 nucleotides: TGTGCCAGCAGCCCGTCGATAGCAGGGGGTGGCTCACCCCTCCACTTT. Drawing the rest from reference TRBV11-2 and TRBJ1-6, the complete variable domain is EAGVAQSPRYKIIEKRQSVAFWCNPISGHATLYWYQQILGQGPKLLIQFQNNGVVDDSQLPKDRFSAERLKGVDSTLKIQPAKLEDSAVYLCASSPSIAGGGSPLHFGNGTRLTVT.

CDR3 loop: CASTPWGLGSNQPQHF. CDR3 in DNA: TGTGCCAGCACCCCATGGGGTTTGGGAAGCAATCAGCCCCAGCATTTT. This sequence joins TRBV5-8 and TRBJ1-5; D call uncertain. Germline CDR1 is SGHTS and CDR2 is YDEGEE. The CDR3 contains 16 residues. Trimming removed 6 bases at V and 1 base at J, with 17 bases between.